This is a list of T cell receptor beta chains from one sample in a study of regulatory T cells in long-lasting Graves disease. From the multiplex PCR reads, TCRdb called clonotypes with MiXCR, one entry per CDR3 protein. The table lists about half a million distinct CDR3 sequences, approximately 12% of them singletons. The same data also went into a second study, on T cells in Graves' hyperthyroidism and ophthalmopathy.

The sequencing used peripheral blood mononuclear cells (PBMCs), collected at new diagnosis, from a patient treated with antithyroid drugs. These receptors were obtained from a woman aged 25 to 39 with Graves disease. The CDR3 runs from the conserved cysteine through the conserved F or W. The order of the fields is D gene, clone size, V gene, J gene, CDR3 protein, CDR3 DNA. A D gene is named only where the DNA matches it firmly. Expanded clones get a size class; other rows say once, few or many, or leave the size out.

.	few	TRBV3-1	TRBJ2-6	CASSLNRANVLTF	TGTGCCAGCAGCCTTAACAGGGCCAACGTCCTGACTTTC
.	many	TRBV4-1	TRBJ2-2	CASSQGYLNTGELFF	TGCGCCAGCAGCCAAGGGTACCTTAACACCGGGGAGCTGTTTTTT
TRBD2	many	TRBV18	TRBJ2-1	CASSLMTSGSNEQFF	TGTGCCAGCTCACTAATGACTAGCGGAAGCAATGAGCAGTTCTTC
TRBD1	many	TRBV20-1	TRBJ2-1	CSAREIGTASLQRPFF	TGCAGTGCTAGAGAAATCGGGACAGCCAGCCTCCAACGGCCCTTCTTC
.	many	TRBV20-1	TRBJ1-1	CSARQQGGWTEAFF	TGCAGTGCTAGACAGCAGGGTGGCTGGACTGAAGCTTTCTTT
TRBD1	many	TRBV2	TRBJ2-7	CASSEKGTGLYEQYF	TGTGCCAGCAGTGAAAAGGGGACAGGGCTCTACGAGCAGTACTTC
TRBD1	.	TRBV18	TRBJ1-1	CASSPRMGQGDTEAFF	TGTGCCAGCTCACCGAGGATGGGACAGGGGGATACTGAAGCTTTCTTT
.	.	TRBV19	TRBJ1-1	CASSTYRQAEAFF	TGTGCCAGTAGTACGTACCGCCAGGCTGAAGCTTTCTTT
TRBD2	many	TRBV28	TRBJ2-7	CASSTRRTETSGRYEQYF	TGTGCCAGCAGCACGAGACGCACCGAAACTAGCGGTCGATACGAGCAGTACTTC
.	many	TRBV6-1	TRBJ1-5	CASRPRGSNQPQHF	TGTGCCAGCAGGCCCCGCGGCAGCAATCAGCCCCAGCATTTT
.	many	TRBV30	TRBJ1-1	CAWSVFREAFF	TGTGCCTGGAGTGTATTCCGTGAAGCTTTCTTT
.	many	TRBV3-1	TRBJ1-2	CASSHWADPYGYTF	TGTGCCAGCAGCCATTGGGCGGACCCCTATGGCTACACCTTC
.	many	TRBV28	TRBJ1-1	CASSNRPGRRRTEAFF	TGTGCCAGCAGTAACAGACCGGGACGACGGAGGACTGAAGCTTTCTTT
.	many	TRBV19	TRBJ1-2	CASSPPTVSANYGYTF	TGTGCCAGTAGCCCCCCGACAGTTTCGGCTAACTATGGCTACACCTTC
TRBD2	.	TRBV4-2	TRBJ2-1	CASSQVSGRERNEQFF	TGTGCCAGCAGCCAAGTAAGCGGGAGGGAAAGGAATGAGCAGTTCTTC
TRBD2	many	TRBV6-1	TRBJ2-1	CASSTPGGRAPSEQFF	TGTGCCAGCAGTACCCCTGGCGGGAGGGCCCCCAGTGAGCAGTTCTTC
.	many	TRBV5-1	TRBJ2-1	CASRQDGSYNEQFF	TGCGCCAGCCGCCAAGATGGTTCCTACAATGAGCAGTTCTTC
.	.	TRBV5-1	TRBJ1-2	CASSFDGSNYGYTF	TGCGCCAGCAGCTTCGACGGGTCTAACTATGGCTACACCTTC
.	many	TRBV2	TRBJ2-3	CASRDLGGTDTQYF	TGTGCCAGCAGGGATCTCGGCGGCACAGATACGCAGTATTTT
.	many	TRBV7-9	TRBJ2-7	CASSVEGYTYEQYF	TGTGCCAGCAGCGTCGAGGGCTATACCTACGAGCAGTACTTC
.	many	TRBV5-1	TRBJ2-7	CASSLRTESHEQYF	TGCGCCAGCAGCCTGAGGACGGAGAGTCACGAGCAGTACTTC
.	many	TRBV5-1	TRBJ2-2	CASSQVPTADTGELFF	TGCGCCAGCAGCCAGGTACCAACAGCGGACACCGGGGAGCTGTTTTTT
TRBD2	many	TRBV6-1	TRBJ2-2	CASSTTGTSGRTGELFF	TGTGCCAGCAGTACTACTGGGACTAGCGGGAGAACCGGGGAGCTGTTTTTT
TRBD1	many	TRBV24-1	TRBJ2-1	CATSDPIPGQGGYNEQFF	TGTGCCACCAGTGACCCGATACCGGGACAGGGAGGCTACAATGAGCAGTTCTTC
.	many	TRBV27	TRBJ2-7	CASSLLGGYEQYF	TGTGCCAGCAGTTTATTGGGTGGCTACGAGCAGTACTTC
.	many	TRBV20-1	TRBJ1-1	CSARRGDDGAFF	TGCAGTGCTAGGAGGGGGGACGATGGAGCTTTCTTT
TRBD1	many	TRBV2	TRBJ1-2	CASSAHGQGPANYGYTF	TGTGCCAGCAGTGCACACGGACAGGGACCCGCGAACTATGGCTACACCTTC
.	many	TRBV20-1	TRBJ2-7	CSARAPRRQGRGEQYF	TGCAGTGCTAGAGCCCCTAGGAGACAAGGTCGGGGGGAGCAGTACTTC
.	few	TRBV6-9	TRBJ1-1	CASSSPQGFGTEAFF	TGTGCCAGCAGTTCCCCCCAGGGCTTTGGCACTGAAGCTTTCTTT
.	many	TRBV4-1	TRBJ2-7	CASSQEGTGIYEQYF	TGCGCCAGCAGCCAAGAGGGGACGGGAATCTACGAGCAGTACTTC
TRBD2	many	TRBV27	TRBJ2-1	CASSPRLAGGLNEQFF	TGTGCCAGCAGTCCTCGACTAGCGGGAGGGCTCAATGAGCAGTTCTTC
TRBD1	many	TRBV2	TRBJ1-3	CASSQIRGQGAHTIYF	TGTGCCAGCAGCCAAATTCGAGGACAGGGGGCACACACCATATATTTT
TRBD2	.	TRBV9	TRBJ2-5	CASSGTSGSKTQYF	TGTGCCAGCAGCGGGACTAGCGGGAGTAAGACCCAGTACTTC
.	few	TRBV19	TRBJ2-3	CASSIEDRRTDTQYF	TGTGCCAGTAGTATCGAGGACAGACGCACAGATACGCAGTATTTT
.	many	TRBV3-1	TRBJ1-1	CASSPRSGTEAFF	TGTGCCAGCAGCCCGAGGTCGGGCACTGAAGCTTTCTTT
TRBD1	few	TRBV29-1	TRBJ2-7	CSVGRGISYEQYF	TGCAGCGTTGGCAGGGGGATCTCCTACGAGCAGTACTTC
.	many	TRBV13	TRBJ2-7	CASSLGTGPGGEQYF	TGTGCCAGCAGCTTAGGTACAGGGCCTGGCGGGGAGCAGTACTTC
.	many	TRBV27	TRBJ1-5	CASSLILGEPQHF	TGTGCCAGCAGTTTAATCTTGGGGGAGCCCCAGCATTTT
.	many	TRBV6-2/TRBV6-3	TRBJ2-5	CASSYSRGAEETQYF	TGTGCCAGCAGTTACTCGAGGGGGGCCGAAGAGACCCAGTACTTC
.	many	TRBV7-8	TRBJ1-2	CASSLGRQSYRYGYTF	TGTGCCAGCAGCTTAGGCAGACAGTCTTACCGGTATGGCTACACCTTC
.	many	TRBV28	TRBJ1-4	CASSSPTGNKLFF	TGTGCCAGCAGTTCGCCAACAGGGAACAAACTGTTTTTT
.	many	TRBV28	TRBJ1-4	CASSKGGFNEKLFF	TGTGCCAGCAGTAAGGGGGGGTTTAATGAAAAACTGTTTTTT
.	.	TRBV10-2	TRBJ2-1	CASSGPPTEQFF	TGCGCCAGCAGTGGACCCCCAACTGAGCAGTTCTTC
TRBD2	many	TRBV12-3/TRBV12-4	TRBJ2-1	CASSLQRERVSYNEQFF	TGTGCCAGCAGTCTACAGCGGGAGAGGGTCTCCTACAATGAGCAGTTCTTC
.	many	TRBV6-1	TRBJ1-1	CASSRGLHTEAFF	TGTGCCAGCAGTCGAGGGCTCCACACTGAAGCTTTCTTT
.	.	TRBV7-9	TRBJ1-5	CASSSTGSAEPQHF	TGTGCCAGCAGCTCAACCGGGAGTGCTGAGCCCCAGCATTTT
TRBD1	many	TRBV3-1	TRBJ2-7	CASSQGDSPYEQYF	TGTGCCAGCAGCCAAGGGGACAGCCCCTACGAGCAGTACTTC
.	many	TRBV6-1	TRBJ1-1	CASSHDTAGDTEAFF	TGTGCCAGCAGTCACGACACGGCGGGTGACACTGAAGCTTTCTTT
.	few	TRBV7-2	TRBJ1-1	CASSRRLDAPEAFF	TGTGCCAGCAGCCGGAGACTGGACGCCCCAGAAGCTTTCTTT
.	many	TRBV7-9	TRBJ1-1	CARFRGATEAFF	TGTGCCAGGTTTAGGGGGGCCACTGAAGCTTTCTTT
.	many	TRBV11-3	TRBJ2-1	CASSSQGSEQFF	TGTGCCAGCAGCTCACAGGGTTCTGAGCAGTTCTTC
TRBD2	many	TRBV30	TRBJ2-5	CAGLLAGAVFTQETQYF	TGTGCCGGACTTCTAGCGGGAGCCGTCTTTACCCAAGAGACCCAGTACTTC
.	.	TRBV9	TRBJ1-1	CASSVRGLGTEAFF	TGTGCCAGCAGCGTCCGGGGGCTCGGCACTGAAGCTTTCTTT
.	few	TRBV6-9	TRBJ2-2	CASSYPSTNTGELFF	TGTGCCAGCAGTTACCCCAGTACGAACACCGGGGAGCTGTTTTTT